The subject of this entry is one T cell receptor beta chain. What it binds is unknown. One end of the junction is discordant with germline, which a read error may explain. The data belong to a study of CD8+CD57+ T cells in acquired aplastic anemia. Regarding the study as a whole: Researchers reported that CD8+ Simpson's diversity was not significantly different in patients versus controls. Researchers report that twenty-nine CD8+ CDR3 sequences appeared in both patients and controls.

By flow cytometry, patients selected for sequencing had shown an expansion of CD8+CD57+ cells. Patient blood was sampled before any therapy had been received. Germline V gene data show CDR1 as ENHRY and CDR2 as SYGVKD. This CDR3 spans 14 amino acids. TCR beta VDJ combinations and CDR3 sequences were profiled from genomic DNA. Via MiXCR, TCRdb re-called the reads, giving one row per CDR3 protein. The sample carries roughly 160,000 distinct CDR3 sequences, 45% to 55% recorded once. Sequencing input: sorted CD4+, CD8+, or CD8+CD57+ T cells (not recorded which) from PBMCs. This chain connects TRBV10-3 to TRBJ2-7; 8 positions match TRBD2. The clonotype was recovered from a human donor with aplastic anemia. DNA of the CDR3: TGTGCCAGCAGTTACTCGGGGGGGCCTTACGAGCAGTACTTC. Amino acids: CASSYSGGPYEQYF.